The clone carrying this TCR beta chain was detected many times. Antigen specificity is unknown. These data belong to a study of glioma-infiltrating T cells. The study's findings and limits: Only very few CDR3 sequences appeared in both tissue and blood. Gliomas, especially low-grade, showed above-expected tissue-blood divergence; non-neoplastic patients showed below.

From germline, CDR1 is SGHTA and CDR2 FQGNSA. V lost 4 bases to trimming and J lost 0 bases; unmatched junction nucleotides: 4. This CDR3 region has 16 residues. TCR alpha and beta CDR3 regions were amplified from RNA using iRepertoire nested multiplex PCR. For one-step reverse transcription and amplification, 100-400 ng of tissue mRNA or PBMC total RNA was used. TCRdb re-analysed the multiplex PCR reads in MiXCR, keeping a single row per CDR3 protein. Among fewer than 250,000 distinct CDR3 sequences listed, approximately 30% were seen once. The chain couples TRBV7-2 to TRBJ2-1, with TRBD2 matching 9 bases. The sample comprised glioma tissue, nonneoplastic brain tissue, or PBMCs (not recorded which). The sequence was obtained from a human donor with low-grade glioma or glioblastoma, undergoing nonglioma brain surgery, or in good health (not recorded which). Here the CDR3 reads CASSSNSGSSYNEQFF. Written as DNA, the CDR3 is TGTGCCAGCAGCTCAAATAGCGGGAGCTCCTACAATGAGCAGTTCTTC.